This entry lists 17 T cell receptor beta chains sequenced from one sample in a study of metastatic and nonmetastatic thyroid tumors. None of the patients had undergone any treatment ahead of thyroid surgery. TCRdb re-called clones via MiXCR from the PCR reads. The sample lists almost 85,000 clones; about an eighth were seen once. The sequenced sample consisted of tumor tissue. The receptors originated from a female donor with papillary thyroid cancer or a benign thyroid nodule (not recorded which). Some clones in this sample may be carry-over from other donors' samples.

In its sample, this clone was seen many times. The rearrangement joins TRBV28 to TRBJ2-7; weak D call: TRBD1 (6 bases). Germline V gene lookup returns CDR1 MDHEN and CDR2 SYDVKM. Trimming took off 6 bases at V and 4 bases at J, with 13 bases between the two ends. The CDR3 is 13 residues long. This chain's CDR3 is CASRVDRTYEQYF. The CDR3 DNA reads TGTGCCAGCAGGGTCGACAGGACGTACGAGCAGTACTTC.

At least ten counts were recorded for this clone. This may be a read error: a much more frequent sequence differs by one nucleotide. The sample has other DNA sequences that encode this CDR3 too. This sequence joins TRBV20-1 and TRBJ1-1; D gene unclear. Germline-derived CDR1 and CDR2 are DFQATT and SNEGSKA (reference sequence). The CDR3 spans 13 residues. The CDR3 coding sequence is TGCAGTGCTAGAGATCCCAGAAACACAGAAGCTTTCTTT. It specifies CSARDPRNTEAFF.

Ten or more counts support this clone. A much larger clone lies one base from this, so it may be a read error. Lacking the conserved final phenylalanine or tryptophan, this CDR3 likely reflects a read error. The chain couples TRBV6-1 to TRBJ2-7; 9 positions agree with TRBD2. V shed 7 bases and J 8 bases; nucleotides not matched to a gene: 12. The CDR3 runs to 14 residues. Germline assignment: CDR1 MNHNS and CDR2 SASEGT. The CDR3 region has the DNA TGTGCCAGCAACCCTAGCGGGAACAATTTAAAGCAGTACCTC. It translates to CASNPSGNNLKQYL.

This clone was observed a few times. The CDR3 is CASSLVLAGDYEQYF. CDR3 coding DNA: TGTGCCAGCAGCTTAGTGCTAGCGGGAGACTACGAGCAGTACTTC. The chain links TRBV7-2 to TRBJ2-7; the match to TRBD2 covers 10 bases. Germline V gives CDR1 SGHTA, CDR2 FQGNSA. The CDR3 is 15 amino acids. The trim removed 1 base at V and 3 bases at J, leaving 3 bases unmatched.

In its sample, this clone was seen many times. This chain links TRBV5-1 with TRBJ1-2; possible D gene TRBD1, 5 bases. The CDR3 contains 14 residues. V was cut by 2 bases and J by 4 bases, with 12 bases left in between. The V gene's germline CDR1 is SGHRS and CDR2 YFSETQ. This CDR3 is CASSFLQGTYGYTF. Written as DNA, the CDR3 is TGCGCCAGCAGCTTCCTTCAGGGTACCTATGGCTACACCTTC. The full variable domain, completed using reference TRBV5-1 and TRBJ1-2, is KAGVTQTPRYLIKTRGQQVTLSCSPISGHRSVSWYQQTPGQGLQFLFEYFSETQRNKGNFPGRFSGRQFSNSRSEMNVSTLELGDSALYLCASSFLQGTYGYTFGSGTRLTVV.

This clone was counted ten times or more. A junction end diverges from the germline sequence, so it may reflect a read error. CDR3 sequence reads: CASSSSSLSTDTQYF. In DNA form, the CDR3 reads TGTGCTAGCAGTTCCTCTAGTCTCTCCACAGATACGCAGTATTTT. J is TRBJ2-3 and V is TRBV7-7, with D uncertain. The germline V gene encodes CDR1 SSHAT and CDR2 FNYEAQ (reference sequence). The CDR3 covers 15 residues.

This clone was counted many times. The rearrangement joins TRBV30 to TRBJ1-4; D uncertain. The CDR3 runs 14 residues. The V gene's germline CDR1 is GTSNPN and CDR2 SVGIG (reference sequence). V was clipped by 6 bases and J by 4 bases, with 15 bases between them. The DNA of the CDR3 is TGTGCCTGCCGGGGATCCGTTGATAATGAAAAACTGTTTTTT. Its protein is CACRGSVDNEKLFF.

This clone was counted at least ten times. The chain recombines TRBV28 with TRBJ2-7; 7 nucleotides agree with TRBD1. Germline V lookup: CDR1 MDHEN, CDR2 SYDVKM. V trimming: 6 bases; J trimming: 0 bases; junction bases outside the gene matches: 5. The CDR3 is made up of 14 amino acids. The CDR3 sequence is CASSWDSPSYEQYF. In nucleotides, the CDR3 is TGTGCCAGCAGCTGGGACAGTCCCTCCTACGAGCAGTACTTC.

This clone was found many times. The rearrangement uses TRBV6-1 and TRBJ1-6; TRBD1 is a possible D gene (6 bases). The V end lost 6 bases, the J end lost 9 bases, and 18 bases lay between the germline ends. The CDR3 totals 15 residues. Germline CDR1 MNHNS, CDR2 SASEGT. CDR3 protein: CASREIQGYGSPLHF. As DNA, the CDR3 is TGTGCCAGCAGGGAAATACAGGGATATGGTTCACCCCTCCACTTT.

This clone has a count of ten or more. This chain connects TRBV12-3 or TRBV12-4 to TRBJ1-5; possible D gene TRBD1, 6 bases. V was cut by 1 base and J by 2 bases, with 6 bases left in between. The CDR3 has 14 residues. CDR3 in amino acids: CASSLGGRNQPQHF. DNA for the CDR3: TGTGCCAGCAGTTTAGGGGGGCGCAATCAGCCCCAGCATTTT.

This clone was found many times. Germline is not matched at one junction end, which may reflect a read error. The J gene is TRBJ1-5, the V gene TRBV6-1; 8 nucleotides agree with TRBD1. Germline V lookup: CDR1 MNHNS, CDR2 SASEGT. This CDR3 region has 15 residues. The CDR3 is CASSEEWTGNQPQHF. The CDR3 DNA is TGTGCCAGCAGCGAAGAATGGACAGGGAATCAGCCCCAGCATTTT.

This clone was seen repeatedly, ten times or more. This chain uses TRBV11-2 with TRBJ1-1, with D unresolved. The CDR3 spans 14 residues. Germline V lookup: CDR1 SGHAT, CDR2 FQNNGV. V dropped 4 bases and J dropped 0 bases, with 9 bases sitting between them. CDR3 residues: CASSWGGLNTEAFF. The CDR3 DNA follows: TGTGCCAGCAGCTGGGGTGGATTGAACACTGAAGCTTTCTTT.

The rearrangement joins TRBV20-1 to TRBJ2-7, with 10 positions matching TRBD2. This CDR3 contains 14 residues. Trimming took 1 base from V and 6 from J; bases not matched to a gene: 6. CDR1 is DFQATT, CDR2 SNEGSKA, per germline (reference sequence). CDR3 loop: CSARVLAGWSEQYF. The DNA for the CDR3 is TGCAGTGCTAGAGTACTAGCGGGATGGAGCGAGCAGTACTTC.

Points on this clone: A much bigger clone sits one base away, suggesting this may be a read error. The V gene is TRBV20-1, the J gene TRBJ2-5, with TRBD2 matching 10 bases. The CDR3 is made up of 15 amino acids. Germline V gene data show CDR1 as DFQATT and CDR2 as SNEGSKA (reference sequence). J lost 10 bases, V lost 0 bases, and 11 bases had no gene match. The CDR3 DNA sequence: TGCAGTGCTAGAGATGTAGCGGGAGGAGGAAAGATCCAGTACTTC. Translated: CSARDVAGGGKIQYF.

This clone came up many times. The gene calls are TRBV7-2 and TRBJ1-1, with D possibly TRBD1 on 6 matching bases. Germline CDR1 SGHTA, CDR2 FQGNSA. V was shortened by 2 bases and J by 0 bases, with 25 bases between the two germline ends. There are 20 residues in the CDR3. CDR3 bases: TGTGCCAGCAGCTTAAGGGGGGCGCGGGGGAGATCCGTGATGAACACTGAAGCTTTCTTT. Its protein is CASSLRGARGRSVMNTEAFF.

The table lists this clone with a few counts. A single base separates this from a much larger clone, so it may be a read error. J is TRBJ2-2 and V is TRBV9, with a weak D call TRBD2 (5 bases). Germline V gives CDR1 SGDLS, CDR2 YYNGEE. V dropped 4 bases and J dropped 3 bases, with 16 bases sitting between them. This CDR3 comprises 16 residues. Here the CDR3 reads CASSPDLSGYTGELFF. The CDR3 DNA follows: TGTGCCAGCAGCCCTGATTTGAGCGGCTACACCGGGGAGCTGTTTTTT.

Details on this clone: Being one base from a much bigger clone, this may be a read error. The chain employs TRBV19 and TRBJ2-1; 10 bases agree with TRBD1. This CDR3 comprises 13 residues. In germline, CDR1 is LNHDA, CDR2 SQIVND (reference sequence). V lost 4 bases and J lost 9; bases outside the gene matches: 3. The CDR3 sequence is CASSKTGGVEQFF. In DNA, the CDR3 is TGTGCCAGTAGTAAGACAGGGGGCGTTGAGCAGTTCTTC.